This is a list of T cell receptor beta chains from one sample in a study of post-analysis software for immune sequencing data. MiXCR was run by TCRdb on the PCR reads, yielding one entry per CDR3 protein. Here the sample spans 350,000 to 500,000 distinct CDR3 sequences, roughly 40% being singletons. The sequenced sample was blood. Every receptor here comes from a girl aged 2-10 years with multiple sclerosis. Both conserved end residues are part of each CDR3. A D gene is named only where the DNA matches it firmly. The size of a clone is reported for some rows only, either as once, few or many, or as a class for expanded clones.

size,J,V,D,CDR3,DNA
many,TRBJ2-7,TRBV4-1,.,CASSHDVDYEQYF,TGCGCCAGCAGCCATGATGTCGACTACGAGCAGTACTTC
few,TRBJ2-1,TRBV7-3,.,CASSPSTSGYNEQFF,TGTGCCAGCAGCCCCTCGACATCGGGTTACAATGAGCAGTTCTTC
.,TRBJ2-1,TRBV6-5,.,CASSYKWGDSYNEQFF,TGTGCCAGCAGTTACAAATGGGGAGATTCCTACAATGAGCAGTTCTTC
.,TRBJ1-2,TRBV7-9,.,CASSSRYGYTF,TGTGCCAGCAGCTCGCGGTATGGCTACACCTTC
few,TRBJ2-3,TRBV28,.,CASSLRQGPDTDTQYF,TGTGCCAGCAGTCTTCGCCAGGGACCCGACACAGATACGCAGTATTTT
.,TRBJ1-6,TRBV5-5,TRBD1,CASSSTGARGLHF,TGTGCCAGCAGCTCGACAGGGGCGCGTGGCCTCCACTTT
few,TRBJ2-7,TRBV5-1,.,CASSLVAVAEQYF,TGCGCCAGCAGCTTGGTTGCGGTTGCCGAGCAGTACTTC
few,TRBJ2-5,TRBV5-4,TRBD2,CASTYIGLAGQETQYF,TGTGCCAGCACCTACATTGGGCTAGCGGGACAAGAGACCCAGTACTTC
few,TRBJ2-7,TRBV7-2,TRBD2,CASSSGGGSSYEQYF,TGTGCCAGCAGCTCGGGTGGCGGGAGCTCCTACGAGCAGTACTTC
.,TRBJ2-1,TRBV25-1,.,CASNSGNEQFF,TGTGCCAGCAACTCAGGGAATGAGCAGTTCTTC
many,TRBJ2-7,TRBV20-1,.,CSAVMTKLYEQYF,TGCAGTGCTGTGATGACCAAACTCTACGAGCAGTACTTC
.,TRBJ1-5,TRBV20-1,.,CSARDGQGYYQPQHF,TGCAGTGCTAGAGATGGGCAGGGCTACTATCAGCCCCAGCATTTT
few,TRBJ1-5,TRBV18,TRBD1,CASSFTGDQNQPQHF,TGTGCCAGCTCATTTACAGGGGATCAGAATCAGCCCCAGCATTTT
.,TRBJ1-1,TRBV28,.,CASSPEELYMNTEAFF,TGTGCCAGCAGCCCGGAGGAACTGTACATGAACACTGAAGCTTTCTTT
many,TRBJ2-7,TRBV28,TRBD2,CASLGTNRYEQYF,TGTGCCAGTCTTGGGACTAACCGCTACGAGCAGTACTTC
few,TRBJ1-2,TRBV29-1,.,CSALSGTNYGYTF,TGCAGCGCCCTCTCGGGGACTAACTATGGCTACACCTTC
few,TRBJ2-1,TRBV7-9,.,CASSLLPVETRYEQFF,TGTGCCAGCAGCTTATTACCTGTCGAGACGCGCTATGAGCAGTTCTTC
.,TRBJ2-7,TRBV28,.,CASSRLEQYF,TGTGCCAGCAGCCGCTTGGAGCAGTACTTC
.,TRBJ1-4,TRBV12-3/TRBV12-4,.,CASSFKGPGKLFF,TGTGCCAGCAGTTTCAAGGGGCCCGGAAAACTGTTTTTT
few,TRBJ2-7,TRBV20-1,TRBD1,CSAFRDSPYEQYF,TGCAGTGCTTTCCGGGACAGCCCCTACGAGCAGTACTTC
.,TRBJ2-5,TRBV29-1,.,CSVVDRGWQETQYF,TGCAGCGTTGTTGATAGGGGTTGGCAAGAGACCCAGTACTTC
.,TRBJ2-3,TRBV18,.,CASSPRLTTSTDTQYF,TGTGCCAGCTCACCACGACTTACCACTAGCACAGATACGCAGTATTTT
.,TRBJ2-2,TRBV28,.,CASSPPTGELFF,TGTGCCAGCAGTCCCCCAACCGGGGAGCTGTTTTTT
.,TRBJ1-5,TRBV25-1,.,CASSEVHDQPQHF,TGTGCCAGCAGTGAGGTTCACGATCAGCCCCAGCATTTT
.,TRBJ1-6,TRBV20-1,.,CSAIVLLKIRWSYNSPLHF,TGCAGTGCTATAGTTTTACTAAAGATTAGGTGGTCCTATAATTCACCCCTCCACTTT